This T cell receptor (beta chain) was obtained from a study of control samples from healthy donors and cancer patients. Repertoires were generated with immunoSEQ multiplex PCR, while TCRdb's copy carries only in-frame clones and drops some. Of 78,000 or so clones in the sample, 84% were seen once. The CDR3 has 15 amino acids. The germline V gene encodes CDR1 LNHNV and CDR2 YYDKDF (reference sequence). V lost 0 bases, J lost 1 base, and 4 bases lay in between. This clone was counted only a few times. Material: blood. The chain joins TRBV15 to TRBJ2-6; unclear D gene. This TCR came from a man in his fifties in good health. The CDR3 is CATSRDRSGANVLTF. CDR3 DNA: TGTGCCACCAGCAGAGATAGGTCTGGGGCCAACGTCCTGACTTTC.